The clone carrying this T cell receptor beta chain was seen only once. What it binds is not known. The CD4+ fraction was divided into a CD45RA+ naive subset and a CD45RA-negative memory subset. The CDR3 covers 16 residues. Trimming left V 5 bases short and J 0 bases short, with 15 bases between. Germline CDR1 reads LNHDA; CDR2 reads SQIVND (reference sequence). The data stem from a study of shared clonotypes between healthy human individuals. Libraries were prepared by immunoSEQ multiplex PCR; TCRdb keeps only in-frame clonotypes and omits some of them. The data show about 2.4 million clones, approximately 90% seen once. Study results and caveats: At large depth, rarefaction still showed sorted-subset sequencing to be incomplete. The generation probabilities recorded for non-shared clonotypes fell below those of clonotypes shared by all four donors.

Sequenced: naive CD4+ T cells sorted from blood. Subset defined: CD45RA+ positively selected. V is TRBV19 and J is TRBJ2-3; D ambiguous. This clonotype was obtained from a man aged 18 to 30 in good health. The CDR3 reads CASSSQANPSTDTQYF. The DNA of the CDR3 is TGTGCCAGTAGTTCCCAGGCGAATCCTAGCACAGATACGCAGTATTTT.